The 8 T cell receptor beta chains given below trace back to one sample, sequenced in a study of blood T cell repertoires in COVID-19. Some clones are missing from TCRdb's copy, which holds only in-frame ones; the method was immunoSEQ multiplex PCR. The sample contains under 300,000 clones, 87% of which appear only once. Sequenced: peripheral blood. The receptors come from a man aged 55 to 69 who had recovered from COVID-19.

This clone has just a few counts. V gene TRBV30 combines with J gene TRBJ2-6; D is uncertain. CDR1 is GTSNPN and CDR2 is SVGIG in the germline V gene (reference sequence). V was trimmed by 5 bases and J by 0 bases, leaving 11 bases between them. This CDR3 has 15 amino acids. For the CDR3, the DNA is TGTGCCTGGGGTTACGATAGCTCTGGGGCCAACGTCCTGACTTTC. It codes for CAWGYDSSGANVLTF.

The chain combines TRBV5-1 with TRBJ2-3; D may be TRBD1 (5 bases). The ends were cut back, 0 bases at V and 4 bases at J, with 15 bases in the middle. CDR1 and CDR2 (germline): SGHRS, YFSETQ. This CDR3 contains 16 residues. CDR3 bases: TGCGCCAGCAGCTTGGGGGTCGGACACCTGGCAGATACGCAGTATTTT. It codes for CASSLGVGHLADTQYF.

This chain links TRBV11-2 with TRBJ2-3, with TRBD2 identical over 8 bases. Germline V lookup: CDR1 SGHAT, CDR2 FQNNGV. Unmatched junction bases numbered 12, after V lost 4 bases and J lost 0 bases. The CDR3 has 18 amino acids. The CDR3 DNA follows: TGTGCCAGCAGCTCCGGGGGGGCGGATTTTGGGAGCACAGATACGCAGTATTTT. It is translated as CASSSGGADFGSTDTQYF.

The chain has TRBV5-6 and TRBJ1-2; no clear D gene. The germline gives CDR1 SGHDT, CDR2 YYEEEE. This CDR3 region has 13 residues. The V end lost 0 bases, the J end lost 5 bases, and 8 bases lay between the germline ends. CDR3 in amino acids: CASSLVRGYGYTF. DNA for the CDR3: TGTGCCAGCAGCTTGGTACGCGGGTATGGCTACACCTTC. The full variable domain, with the rest looked up from reference TRBV5-6 and TRBJ1-2, is DAGVTQSPTHLIKTRGQQVTLRCSPKSGHDTVSWYQQALGQGPQFIFQYYEEEERQRGNFPDRFSGHQFPNYSSELNVNALLLGDSALYLCASSLVRGYGYTFGSGTRLTVV.

The chain couples TRBV18 to TRBJ2-5; D call uncertain. The CDR3 loop spans 13 amino acids. With 2 bases removed from V and 3 bases from J, the gap between germline ends came to 7 bases. The germline V gene encodes CDR1 KGHSH and CDR2 LQKENI. The CDR3 DNA reads TGTGCCAGCTCACCAGACATTGAAGAGACCCAGTACTTC. It is translated as CASSPDIEETQYF.

J is TRBJ2-4 and V is TRBV5-1; 13 bases map to TRBD2. V shed 4 bases, J shed 7 bases, and the junction held 20 bases outside the gene matches. Per germline, CDR1 SGHRS and CDR2 YFSETQ. There are 20 residues in the CDR3. CDR3 bases: TGCGCCAGCAGCCCGACCCTAACCCGAACTAGCGGGGGGGTCCGGAACATTCAGTACTTC. Amino acids: CASSPTLTRTSGGVRNIQYF.

This chain uses TRBV10-3 with TRBJ2-5; 7 bases are a match to TRBD1. The J segment lost 5 bases and the V segment lost 3 bases, leaving 6 bases of the junction unmatched. The CDR3 is 14 residues long. CDR1 is ENHRY, CDR2 SYGVKD, per germline. This CDR3 reads CAISESSGQETQYF. In nucleotides, the CDR3 is TGTGCCATCAGTGAATCCTCGGGACAGGAGACCCAGTACTTC.

A remark on this clone: The sample contains more than one DNA sequence encoding this CDR3. The V and J genes are TRBV18 and TRBJ2-1, with 7 bases lining up with TRBD1. The V and J ends lost 3 bases and 7 bases, in that order; junction bases with no gene match: 0. CDR3 length: 12 residues. The germline V gene has CDR1 KGHSH and CDR2 LQKENI. CDR3 region: CASSPTGNEQFF. The CDR3 nucleotides are TGTGCCAGCTCACCGACAGGGAATGAGCAGTTCTTC.